This T cell receptor (beta chain) was identified in a study of blood T cell repertoires in COVID-19. Study-level information: Some COVID-19 samples were acute and others convalescent; all came from the United States, Italy and Spain. T cells, B-cell-depleted T cells, or PBMCs supplied cDNA or gDNA.

The CDR3 totals 14 residues. Trimming left V 1 base short and J 9 bases short, with 15 bases between. The V gene's germline CDR1 is SGHTA and CDR2 FQGNSA. Per the authors' pipeline: Amplified reference gene primers provided the basis for estimating nucleated cell counts. Measured with immunoSEQ multiplex PCR; TCRdb has only the in-frame clones, and not every one. V and J calls and clone size are those listed in that table; D and trimming were worked out from the DNA. The table lists over 120,000 clones, roughly 80% of them singletons, with approximately 9% in the top ten. The receptor was isolated from a woman in her fifties or sixties with active or convalescent COVID-19. Sequencing was performed on peripheral blood. The rearrangement links TRBV7-2 to TRBJ2-5; weak D call: TRBD2 (5 bases). The CDR3: CASSLGPGFGAQYF. The CDR3 region has the DNA TGTGCCAGCAGCTTAGGCCCAGGCTTCGGGGCCCAGTACTTC.